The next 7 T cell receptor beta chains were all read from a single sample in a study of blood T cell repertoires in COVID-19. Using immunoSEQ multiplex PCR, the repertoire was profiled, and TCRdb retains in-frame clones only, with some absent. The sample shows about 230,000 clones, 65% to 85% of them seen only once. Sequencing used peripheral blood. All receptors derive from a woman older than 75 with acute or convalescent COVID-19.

The CDR3 reads CAWSANINTEAFF. The CDR3 DNA reads TGTGCCTGGAGTGCTAATATTAACACTGAAGCTTTCTTT. This chain uses TRBV30 with TRBJ1-1; D is undetermined. The CDR3 is 13 residues long. Germline V gene lookup returns CDR1 GTSNPN and CDR2 SVGIG (reference sequence). Trimming left V 1 base short and J 2 bases short, with 8 bases between.

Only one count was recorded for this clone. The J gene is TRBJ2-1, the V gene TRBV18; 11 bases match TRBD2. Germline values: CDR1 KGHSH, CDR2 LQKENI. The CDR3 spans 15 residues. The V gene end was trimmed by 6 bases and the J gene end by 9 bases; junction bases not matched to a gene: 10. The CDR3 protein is CASSTLPGTSGEQFF. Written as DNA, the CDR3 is TGTGCCAGCTCGACTCTTCCGGGGACTAGCGGTGAGCAGTTCTTC.

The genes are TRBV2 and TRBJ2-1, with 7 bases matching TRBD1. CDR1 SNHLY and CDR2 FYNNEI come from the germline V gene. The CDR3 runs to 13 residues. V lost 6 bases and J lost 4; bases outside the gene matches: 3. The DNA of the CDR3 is TGTGCCAGCAGGAGGGACAGATACAATGAGCAGTTCTTC. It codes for CASRRDRYNEQFF.

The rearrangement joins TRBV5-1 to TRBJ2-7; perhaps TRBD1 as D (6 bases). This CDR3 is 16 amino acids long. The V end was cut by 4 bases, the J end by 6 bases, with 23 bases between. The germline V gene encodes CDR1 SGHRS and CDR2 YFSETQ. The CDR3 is CASSVDRRYPPPEQYF. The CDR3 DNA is TGCGCCAGCAGCGTGGACAGACGCTACCCTCCTCCCGAGCAGTACTTC.

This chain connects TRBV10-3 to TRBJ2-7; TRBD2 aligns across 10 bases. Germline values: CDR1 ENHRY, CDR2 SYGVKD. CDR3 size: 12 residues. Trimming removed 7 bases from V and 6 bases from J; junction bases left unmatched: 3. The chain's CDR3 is CAITSGSGEQYF. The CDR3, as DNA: TGTGCCATCACTAGCGGGAGTGGCGAGCAGTACTTC.

In DNA, the CDR3 is TGTGCCAGCTCACAGCAATCGGGACACCTCTACGAGCAGTACTTC. Translating gives CASSQQSGHLYEQYF. The rearrangement links TRBV18 to TRBJ2-7, with D possibly being TRBD1 (6 bases). Germline V gene data show CDR1 as KGHSH and CDR2 as LQKENI. V lost 4 bases, J lost 3 bases, and 16 bases lay in between. The CDR3 is 15 amino acids.

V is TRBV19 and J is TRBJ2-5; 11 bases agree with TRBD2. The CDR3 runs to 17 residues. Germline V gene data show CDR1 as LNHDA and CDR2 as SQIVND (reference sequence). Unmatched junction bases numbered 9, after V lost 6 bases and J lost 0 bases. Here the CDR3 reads CASSRIAGGGYQETQYF. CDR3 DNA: TGTGCCAGTAGCCGGATAGCGGGAGGGGGTTACCAAGAGACCCAGTACTTC.